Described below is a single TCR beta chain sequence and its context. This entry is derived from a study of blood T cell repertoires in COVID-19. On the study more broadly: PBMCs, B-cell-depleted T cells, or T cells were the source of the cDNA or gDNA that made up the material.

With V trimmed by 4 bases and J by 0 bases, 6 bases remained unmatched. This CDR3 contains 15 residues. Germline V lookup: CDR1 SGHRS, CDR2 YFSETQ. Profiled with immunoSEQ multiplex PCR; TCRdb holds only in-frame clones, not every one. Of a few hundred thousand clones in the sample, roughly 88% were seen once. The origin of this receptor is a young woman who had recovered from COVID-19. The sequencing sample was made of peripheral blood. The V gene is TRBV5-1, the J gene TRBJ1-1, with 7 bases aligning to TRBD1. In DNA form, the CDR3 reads TGCGCCAGCAGCATATCTACAGGGGTGAACACTGAAGCTTTCTTT. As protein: CASSISTGVNTEAFF.